Below are 19 T cell receptor beta chains sequenced from a single sample in a study of T-cell memory formation after mild COVID-19. MiXCR was run by TCRdb on the 5' RACE reads, yielding one entry per CDR3 protein. The sample has about 200,000 distinct CDR3 sequences; around 9.5% are singletons. The material sequenced was PBMCs or a T cell subset sorted from them (not recorded which). These receptors were taken from a man younger than 35 who had mild COVID-19 (a few samples of this study predate the infection). Cell type and time point are not known.

The sample holds a few counts of this clonotype. V is TRBV6-6 and J is TRBJ1-5; D uncertain. This CDR3 spans 15 amino acids. Germline CDR1 MNHNY, CDR2 SVGAGI (reference sequence). V was trimmed by 6 bases and J by 0 bases, leaving 12 bases between them. The CDR3 protein is CASSVLSDSNQPQHF. The CDR3 bases are TGTGCCAGCAGCGTACTCTCAGATAGCAATCAGCCCCAGCATTTT.

The chain recombines TRBV6-5 with TRBJ2-3; weak D call: TRBD1 (6 bases). The CDR3 runs to 18 residues. V lost 6 bases and J 4 bases, leaving 26 bases between the germline ends. Germline values: CDR1 MNHEY, CDR2 SVGAGI. The CDR3 nucleotides read TGTGCCAGCAGGGCAACGCCGGGACAATCGAAGAGCCCAGATACGCAGTATTTT. Protein: CASRATPGQSKSPDTQYF.

With respect to this clonotype: At one of its ends the junction is not consistent with the germline gene, which may arise from a read error. The genes are TRBV12-3 or TRBV12-4 and TRBJ2-5; TRBD2 might be the D (6 bases). The CDR3 spans 13 residues. CDR3 DNA sequence: TGTGCCAGCAGTTTGAAGGGCCGGGAGACCCAGCACTTC. Protein: CASSLKGRETQHF.

This clonotype was picked up a small number of times. The CDR3 nucleotides read TGCAGCGTGGCACAGGGGGCGGGCACCGGGGAGCTGTTTTTT. Its protein product is CSVAQGAGTGELFF. This sequence joins TRBV29-1 and TRBJ2-2; 9 bases are a match to TRBD1. The CDR3 is 14 residues long. J was trimmed by 4 bases and V by 6 bases; bases with no gene match: 6. Per the germline V gene, CDR1 is SQVTM and CDR2 is ANQGSEA.

V is TRBV24-1 and J is TRBJ1-4; weak D call: TRBD1 (6 bases). The ends were cut back, 2 bases at V and 5 bases at J, with 26 bases in the middle. From germline, CDR1 is KGHDR and CDR2 SFDVKD. The length of the CDR3 is 20 residues. The CDR3 DNA reads as TGTGCCACCAGTGATTCGCGCGGCGGTGCAGGGGCGGGATCGAATGAAAAACTGTTTTTT. Translation gives CATSDSRGGAGAGSNEKLFF.

This clonotype was picked up a small number of times. The V call is TRBV5-1, the J call TRBJ2-5; possible D gene TRBD1, 6 bases. The V gene's germline CDR1 is SGHRS and CDR2 YFSETQ. The germline V and J ends were trimmed by 4 bases and 5 bases, with 12 bases remaining between them. The CDR3 has 13 amino acids. CDR3 sequence: CASSVTGPETQYF. CDR3 nucleotides: TGCGCCAGCAGCGTGACAGGTCCGGAGACCCAGTACTTC.

This clonotype was recorded at least ten times. V usage is TRBV5-1 and J usage is TRBJ1-1, with TRBD1 as a possible D gene (6 bases). Germline V gene lookup returns CDR1 SGHRS and CDR2 YFSETQ. This CDR3 is 13 amino acids long. The V end lost 6 bases, the J end lost 5 bases, and 14 bases lay between the germline ends. CDR3 in DNA: TGCGCCAGCATGCGGGGGGCGATGACTGAAGCTTTCTTT. Residues: CASMRGAMTEAFF. Looking up the rest from reference TRBV5-1 and TRBJ1-1 gives the full variable domain: KAGVTQTPRYLIKTRGQQVTLSCSPISGHRSVSWYQQTPGQGLQFLFEYFSETQRNKGNFPGRFSGRQFSNSRSEMNVSTLELGDSALYLCASMRGAMTEAFFGQGTRLTVV.

This clonotype was seen more than once but under ten times. J is TRBJ1-6 and V is TRBV11-2; D uncertain. Germline lookup yields CDR1 SGHAT and CDR2 FQNNGV. The germline V and J ends were trimmed by 0 bases and 9 bases, with 12 bases remaining between them. The CDR3 extends over 15 amino acids. CDR3 in amino acids: CASSLDEEGSSPLHF. The CDR3 DNA follows: TGTGCCAGCAGCTTAGATGAGGAGGGTTCTTCACCCCTCCACTTT.

This clonotype was counted a few times. The chain employs TRBV5-1 and TRBJ1-3; 8 bases are shared with TRBD1. Trimming at V came to 4 bases and at J to 0 bases, leaving 9 bases not matched to a gene. Germline V CDR1 and CDR2: SGHRS, YFSETQ. This CDR3 has 17 residues. CDR3 sequence reads: CASSRGTGESSGNTIYF. The CDR3 region has the DNA TGCGCCAGCAGCCGAGGGACAGGCGAGAGCTCTGGAAACACCATATATTTT.

This clonotype has more than one count but fewer than ten. The genes are TRBV3-1 and TRBJ1-2; D may be TRBD1 (6 bases). Germline CDR1 reads LGHDT; CDR2 reads YNNKEL (reference sequence). Trimming shortened V by 1 base and J by 7 bases, and 10 bases separated the two germline ends. The CDR3 is 13 amino acids. The CDR3 protein is CASSQATGLGYTF. The CDR3 nucleotides read TGTGCCAGCAGCCAAGCTACAGGGCTTGGCTACACCTTC.

The chain couples TRBV2 to TRBJ1-4, with unresolved D. Trimming pared 2 bases from V and 6 bases from J, leaving 4 bases between. The length of the CDR3 is 12 residues. The germline gives CDR1 SNHLY, CDR2 FYNNEI. In DNA form, the CDR3 reads TGTGCCAGCAGTGAAAGCGATGAAAAACTGTTTTTT. It yields the protein CASSESDEKLFF.

This clonotype appeared a few times. CDR3 sequence reads: CASSTAQPWTGPNQPQHF. Written as DNA, the CDR3 is TGTGCCAGCTCAACAGCCCAACCCTGGACAGGACCCAATCAGCCCCAGCATTTT. The V and J genes are TRBV18 and TRBJ1-5; the match to TRBD1 covers 7 bases. J gave up 3 bases and V 5 bases, and 16 bases lay outside the gene matches. The CDR3 length is 18 residues. The germline V gene has CDR1 KGHSH and CDR2 LQKENI.

This clonotype was counted only a few times. The V gene is TRBV27, the J gene TRBJ2-2, with D possibly being TRBD1 (6 bases). Trimming cost V 3 bases and J 7 bases, with 12 bases left between them. The CDR3 has 14 amino acids. CDR1 and CDR2 (germline): MNHEY, SMNVEV (reference sequence). The CDR3 is CASSFLGQIGELFF. DNA for the CDR3: TGTGCCAGCAGTTTCCTTGGACAGATCGGGGAGCTGTTTTTT.

The sample holds a few counts of this clonotype. This chain uses TRBV5-1 with TRBJ1-1; D is unresolved. The length of the CDR3 is 15 residues. Trimming removed 0 bases at V and 0 bases at J, with 9 bases between. From germline, CDR1 is SGHRS and CDR2 YFSETQ. The CDR3 region is CASSLDPGMNTEAFF. The CDR3, as DNA: TGCGCCAGCAGCTTGGATCCAGGCATGAACACTGAAGCTTTCTTT.

This clonotype was seen ten or more times. The genes are TRBV12-3 or TRBV12-4 and TRBJ1-1; D ambiguous. The CDR3 contains 14 residues. Deletions cut 2 bases from V and 0 bases from J, with 7 bases between. This CDR3 is CASSLRALNTEAFF. The DNA for the CDR3 is TGTGCCAGCAGTTTACGGGCCTTGAACACTGAAGCTTTCTTT.

This clonotype was recorded a few times. V usage is TRBV5-1 and J usage is TRBJ2-1; 13 nucleotides match TRBD2. Germline CDR1 is SGHRS and CDR2 is YFSETQ. The CDR3 totals 18 residues. The V gene end was trimmed by 4 bases and the J gene end by 2 bases; junction bases not matched to a gene: 9. The CDR3 nucleotides are TGCGCCAGCAGCGTAGGGACTAGCGGGGCCCCCCCCTACAATGAGCAGTTCTTC. Translating gives CASSVGTSGAPPYNEQFF. The whole variable domain, filled in from reference TRBV5-1 and TRBJ2-1, reads KAGVTQTPRYLIKTRGQQVTLSCSPISGHRSVSWYQQTPGQGLQFLFEYFSETQRNKGNFPGRFSGRQFSNSRSEMNVSTLELGDSALYLCASSVGTSGAPPYNEQFFGPGTRLTVL.

The chain combines TRBV14 with TRBJ2-2, with D maybe TRBD2 (6 bases). Germline V CDR1 and CDR2: SGHDN, FVKESK. V was shortened by 3 bases and J by 4 bases, with 18 bases between the two germline ends. The CDR3 covers 17 residues. The CDR3 here is CASSQTGDPRGTGELFF. Written as DNA, the CDR3 is TGTGCCAGCAGCCAGACGGGGGACCCTCGAGGCACCGGGGAGCTGTTTTTT. Full variable domain (missing parts from reference TRBV14 and TRBJ2-2): EAGVTQFPSHSVIEKGQTVTLRCDPISGHDNLYWYRRVMGKEIKFLLHFVKESKQDESGMPNNRFLAERTGGTYSTLKVQPAELEDSGVYFCASSQTGDPRGTGELFFGEGSRLTVL.

This clonotype was seen only a few times. The J gene is TRBJ2-5, the V gene TRBV6-6; D uncertain. The CDR3 extends over 15 amino acids. From germline, CDR1 is MNHNY and CDR2 SVGAGI (reference sequence). V was cut by 2 bases and J by 5 bases, with 15 bases left in between. The CDR3 DNA sequence: TGTGCCAGCAGTTACGCCCCACGGGCCGGGGAGACCCAGTACTTC. The encoded protein is CASSYAPRAGETQYF.

The sample holds a few counts of this clonotype. The V call is TRBV7-2, the J call TRBJ1-5; 9 bases fit TRBD1. Germline CDR1 SGHTA, CDR2 FQGNSA. V lost 4 bases and J lost 4; bases outside the gene matches: 5. The CDR3 runs to 15 residues. This chain's CDR3 is CASSSNRGRNQPQHF. The CDR3 DNA follows: TGTGCCAGCAGCTCTAACAGGGGGCGAAATCAGCCCCAGCATTTT.